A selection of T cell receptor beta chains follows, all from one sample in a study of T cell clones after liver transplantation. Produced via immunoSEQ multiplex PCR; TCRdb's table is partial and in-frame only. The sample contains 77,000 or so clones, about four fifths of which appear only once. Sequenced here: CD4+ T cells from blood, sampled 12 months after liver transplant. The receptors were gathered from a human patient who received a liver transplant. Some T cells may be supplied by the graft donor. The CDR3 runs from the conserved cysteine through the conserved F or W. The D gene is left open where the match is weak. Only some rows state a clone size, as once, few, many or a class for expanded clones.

cdr3_aa: CAQPDWPRDTQYF
cdr3_nt: TGCGCCCAACCAGACTGGCCTAGGGATACGCAGTATTTT
cdr3_length: 13
v_call: TRBV10-1
j_call: TRBJ2-3
d_call: NA
clone_size: NA

cdr3_aa: CASSGPYGELFF
cdr3_nt: TGTGCCAGCTCCGGTCCCTACGGGGAGCTGTTTTTT
cdr3_length: 12
v_call: TRBV18
j_call: TRBJ2-2
d_call: NA
clone_size: NA

cdr3_aa: CASSEVLGARDEQYF
cdr3_nt: TGTGCCAGCAGTGAAGTCCTGGGGGCGCGGGACGAGCAGTACTTC
cdr3_length: 15
v_call: TRBV2
j_call: TRBJ2-7
d_call: NA
clone_size: NA

cdr3_aa: CASSSGGGIQGTDTQYF
cdr3_nt: TGTGCCAGCTCGAGCGGAGGCGGGATTCAGGGCACAGATACGCAGTATTTT
cdr3_length: 17
v_call: TRBV2
j_call: TRBJ2-3
d_call: NA
clone_size: NA

cdr3_aa: CASSSTGTGAYEQYF
cdr3_nt: TGTGCCAGCAGTTCTACCGGGACAGGGGCCTACGAGCAGTACTTC
cdr3_length: 15
v_call: TRBV28
j_call: TRBJ2-7
d_call: TRBD1
clone_size: NA

cdr3_aa: CASSTRTSGRSYNEQFF
cdr3_nt: TGTGCCAGTAGTACGCGTACTAGCGGGAGGTCCTACAATGAGCAGTTCTTC
cdr3_length: 17
v_call: TRBV19
j_call: TRBJ2-1
d_call: TRBD2
clone_size: NA

cdr3_aa: CASSPEGNEQYF
cdr3_nt: TGTGCCAGCTCACCGGAGGGCAACGAGCAGTACTTC
cdr3_length: 12
v_call: TRBV18
j_call: TRBJ2-7
d_call: NA
clone_size: NA

cdr3_aa: CASTGRRTGLDEQYF
cdr3_nt: TGTGCCAGCACAGGGCGGCGGACAGGGCTCGACGAGCAGTACTTC
cdr3_length: 15
v_call: TRBV2
j_call: TRBJ2-7
d_call: TRBD1
clone_size: few

cdr3_aa: CASSWGQNTEAFF
cdr3_nt: TGTGCCAGCAGCTGGGGACAGAACACTGAAGCTTTCTTT
cdr3_length: 13
v_call: TRBV13
j_call: TRBJ1-1
d_call: NA
clone_size: NA

cdr3_aa: CASSSSSAPGGYTF
cdr3_nt: TGTGCCAGCAGTTCATCCAGCGCCCCCGGTGGCTACACCTTC
cdr3_length: 14
v_call: TRBV28
j_call: TRBJ1-2
d_call: NA
clone_size: NA

cdr3_aa: CASRSNTGGDNTEAFF
cdr3_nt: TGCGCCAGCAGGTCTAACACAGGGGGCGATAACACTGAAGCTTTCTTT
cdr3_length: 16
v_call: TRBV5-1
j_call: TRBJ1-1
d_call: TRBD1
clone_size: NA

cdr3_aa: CASRLVSVRTGGVESNEKLFF
cdr3_nt: TGTGCCAGCAGATTGGTATCAGTGAGGACAGGGGGCGTAGAGTCTAATGAAAAACTGTTTTTT
cdr3_length: 21
v_call: TRBV18
j_call: TRBJ1-4
d_call: TRBD1
clone_size: once

cdr3_aa: CASSPAPTGELFF
cdr3_nt: TGCGCCAGCAGCCCGGCTCCTACCGGGGAGCTGTTTTTT
cdr3_length: 13
v_call: TRBV5-1
j_call: TRBJ2-2
d_call: NA
clone_size: NA

cdr3_aa: CASGGFGRNQPQHF
cdr3_nt: TGTGCCAGCGGGGGATTTGGACGCAATCAGCCCCAGCATTTT
cdr3_length: 14
v_call: TRBV28
j_call: TRBJ1-5
d_call: NA
clone_size: NA

cdr3_aa: CASSGSEADTGELFF
cdr3_nt: TGCGCCAGCAGCGGATCGGAGGCGGACACCGGGGAGCTGTTTTTT
cdr3_length: 15
v_call: TRBV5-1
j_call: TRBJ2-2
d_call: NA
clone_size: NA

cdr3_aa: CASSRPRGGNTGELFF
cdr3_nt: TGTGCCAGCAGTCGACCTCGGGGGGGAAACACCGGGGAGCTGTTTTTT
cdr3_length: 16
v_call: TRBV27
j_call: TRBJ2-2
d_call: TRBD2
clone_size: NA

cdr3_aa: CASSLNPGSTEAFF
cdr3_nt: TGTGCCAGCAGCTTAAACCCAGGGTCTACTGAAGCTTTCTTT
cdr3_length: 14
v_call: TRBV7-3
j_call: TRBJ1-1
d_call: NA
clone_size: NA

cdr3_aa: CSELAGNTIYF
cdr3_nt: TGCAGCGAATTAGCTGGAAACACCATATATTTT
cdr3_length: 11
v_call: TRBV29-1
j_call: TRBJ1-3
d_call: NA
clone_size: NA

cdr3_aa: CASSQRGQGGEQYF
cdr3_nt: TGTGCCAGTAGTCAACGGGGGCAGGGAGGGGAGCAGTACTTC
cdr3_length: 14
v_call: TRBV19
j_call: TRBJ2-7
d_call: NA
clone_size: once

cdr3_aa: CASSQARTGYRTDTQYF
cdr3_nt: TGCGCCAGCAGCCAAGCCCGGACAGGGTACCGTACAGATACGCAGTATTTT
cdr3_length: 17
v_call: TRBV4-1
j_call: TRBJ2-3
d_call: TRBD1
clone_size: NA

cdr3_aa: CSVDDRASSTDTQYF
cdr3_nt: TGCAGCGTTGACGACAGGGCATCTAGCACAGATACGCAGTATTTT
cdr3_length: 15
v_call: TRBV29-1
j_call: TRBJ2-3
d_call: TRBD1
clone_size: once

cdr3_aa: CASSLPTGGRRETQYF
cdr3_nt: TGTGCCAGCAGCCTCCCAACCGGGGGGCGCCGAGAGACCCAGTACTTC
cdr3_length: 16
v_call: TRBV7-8
j_call: TRBJ2-5
d_call: NA
clone_size: NA

cdr3_aa: CASSPMRASEAFF
cdr3_nt: TGTGCCAGCAGCCCGATGCGAGCCTCTGAAGCTTTCTTT
cdr3_length: 13
v_call: TRBV7-9
j_call: TRBJ1-1
d_call: NA
clone_size: NA

cdr3_aa: CASSPDTVSNYGYTF
cdr3_nt: TGTGCCAGCTCACCCGACACAGTCTCTAACTATGGCTACACCTTC
cdr3_length: 15
v_call: TRBV18
j_call: TRBJ1-2
d_call: NA
clone_size: NA

cdr3_aa: CAGGQSYNEQFF
cdr3_nt: TGTGCCGGAGGACAGTCCTACAATGAGCAGTTCTTC
cdr3_length: 12
v_call: TRBV2
j_call: TRBJ2-1
d_call: NA
clone_size: NA

cdr3_aa: CASSQGARGGHF
cdr3_nt: TGTGCCAGCAGTCAAGGGGCCAGGGGGGGACATTTT
cdr3_length: 12
v_call: TRBV6-6
j_call: TRBJ1-5
d_call: TRBD1
clone_size: NA

cdr3_aa: CASSPLAGARGATSLVF
cdr3_nt: TGTGCCAGCAGCCCTTTAGCGGGGGCACGGGGAGCCACTTCCTTGGTTTTT
cdr3_length: 17
v_call: TRBV7-3
j_call: TRBJ2-2
d_call: TRBD2
clone_size: once

cdr3_aa: CASSPRSGANVLTF
cdr3_nt: TGTGCCAGCTCACCCCGTAGTGGGGCCAACGTCCTGACTTTC
cdr3_length: 14
v_call: TRBV18
j_call: TRBJ2-6
d_call: NA
clone_size: NA

cdr3_aa: CASSFGTSGPYEQYF
cdr3_nt: TGTGCCAGCAGTTTCGGGACTAGCGGGCCTTACGAGCAGTACTTC
cdr3_length: 15
v_call: TRBV27
j_call: TRBJ2-7
d_call: TRBD2
clone_size: NA

cdr3_aa: CASSPSGLDTEAFF
cdr3_nt: TGTGCCAGCAGCCCGTCCGGGCTGGACACTGAAGCTTTCTTT
cdr3_length: 14
v_call: TRBV11-3
j_call: TRBJ1-1
d_call: NA
clone_size: once

cdr3_aa: CASSQSNQPQHF
cdr3_nt: TGTGCCAGCAGTCAATCCAATCAGCCCCAGCATTTT
cdr3_length: 12
v_call: TRBV6-1
j_call: TRBJ1-5
d_call: NA
clone_size: NA

cdr3_aa: CASSFIDVSAEAFF
cdr3_nt: TGCGCCAGCAGCTTTATAGATGTTTCAGCTGAAGCTTTCTTT
cdr3_length: 14
v_call: TRBV5-1
j_call: TRBJ1-1
d_call: NA
clone_size: NA

cdr3_aa: CATSRPRTSNQPQHF
cdr3_nt: TGTGCCACCAGCAGACCGCGGACAAGCAATCAGCCCCAGCATTTT
cdr3_length: 15
v_call: TRBV15
j_call: TRBJ1-5
d_call: NA
clone_size: NA

cdr3_aa: CASRAGTEAFF
cdr3_nt: TGTGCCAGCAGGGCAGGCACTGAAGCTTTCTTT
cdr3_length: 11
v_call: TRBV25-1
j_call: TRBJ1-1
d_call: NA
clone_size: NA

cdr3_aa: CASSPRRMDGYTF
cdr3_nt: TGTGCCAGCAGTCCCCGTAGGATGGATGGCTACACCTTC
cdr3_length: 13
v_call: TRBV6-1
j_call: TRBJ1-2
d_call: NA
clone_size: NA

cdr3_aa: CASSQGLRDDIQYF
cdr3_nt: TGCGCCAGCAGCCAAGGACTCAGGGATGACATTCAGTACTTC
cdr3_length: 14
v_call: TRBV4-1
j_call: TRBJ2-4
d_call: NA
clone_size: NA

cdr3_aa: CASSRTGGAGNTIYF
cdr3_nt: TGTGCCAGCAGCCGGACAGGGGGGGCTGGAAACACCATATATTTT
cdr3_length: 15
v_call: TRBV7-2
j_call: TRBJ1-3
d_call: TRBD1
clone_size: NA

cdr3_aa: CASSLQSSSAEAFF
cdr3_nt: TGTGCCAGCAGCTTACAGTCGAGTTCCGCTGAAGCTTTCTTT
cdr3_length: 14
v_call: TRBV7-3
j_call: TRBJ1-1
d_call: NA
clone_size: NA

cdr3_aa: CASSPPGLAGANNEQFF
cdr3_nt: TGTGCCAGCTCACCCCCCGGACTAGCGGGAGCCAACAATGAGCAGTTCTTC
cdr3_length: 17
v_call: TRBV18
j_call: TRBJ2-1
d_call: TRBD2
clone_size: NA

cdr3_aa: CASSLGGVGGNTEAFF
cdr3_nt: TGTGCCAGCAGTTTAGGGGGCGTGGGAGGGAACACTGAAGCTTTCTTT
cdr3_length: 16
v_call: TRBV28
j_call: TRBJ1-1
d_call: NA
clone_size: NA

cdr3_aa: CASSGTSGRETQYF
cdr3_nt: TGTGCCAGTAGCGGGACTAGCGGGAGAGAGACCCAGTACTTC
cdr3_length: 14
v_call: TRBV19
j_call: TRBJ2-5
d_call: TRBD2
clone_size: NA

cdr3_aa: CATSRDVNYEQYF
cdr3_nt: TGTGCCACCAGCAGAGATGTGAACTACGAGCAGTACTTC
cdr3_length: 13
v_call: TRBV15
j_call: TRBJ2-7
d_call: NA
clone_size: NA

cdr3_aa: CATSSPDRGTDTQYF
cdr3_nt: TGTGCCACCAGCAGCCCGGACAGGGGGACAGATACGCAGTATTTT
cdr3_length: 15
v_call: TRBV15
j_call: TRBJ2-3
d_call: TRBD1
clone_size: NA

cdr3_aa: CASRRGESYNEQFF
cdr3_nt: TGTGCCAGCAGGCGAGGAGAGTCCTACAATGAGCAGTTCTTC
cdr3_length: 14
v_call: TRBV28
j_call: TRBJ2-1
d_call: NA
clone_size: NA

cdr3_aa: CASSPGTGGGNTIYF
cdr3_nt: TGTGCCAGCTCACCGGGGACAGGAGGTGGAAACACCATATATTTT
cdr3_length: 15
v_call: TRBV18
j_call: TRBJ1-3
d_call: TRBD1
clone_size: NA

cdr3_aa: CASSVVSSGSTDTQYF
cdr3_nt: TGTGCCAGCAGCGTAGTGTCTAGCGGAAGCACAGATACGCAGTATTTT
cdr3_length: 16
v_call: TRBV9
j_call: TRBJ2-3
d_call: TRBD2
clone_size: NA

cdr3_aa: CASSRGLAGTYEQYF
cdr3_nt: TGCGCCAGCAGCCGGGGACTAGCGGGAACCTACGAGCAGTACTTC
cdr3_length: 15
v_call: TRBV4-3
j_call: TRBJ2-7
d_call: TRBD2
clone_size: NA

cdr3_aa: CSVDRQQNTEAFF
cdr3_nt: TGCAGCGTTGATCGGCAGCAGAACACTGAAGCTTTCTTT
cdr3_length: 13
v_call: TRBV29-1
j_call: TRBJ1-1
d_call: NA
clone_size: NA

cdr3_aa: CASSLARDPRGEQYF
cdr3_nt: TGTGCCAGCAGTTTGGCTCGGGACCCCCGAGGGGAGCAGTACTTC
cdr3_length: 15
v_call: TRBV28
j_call: TRBJ2-7
d_call: NA
clone_size: NA

cdr3_aa: CASSLREEEYF
cdr3_nt: TGTGCCAGCAGTTTAAGGGAGGAGGAGTACTTC
cdr3_length: 11
v_call: TRBV28
j_call: TRBJ2-5
d_call: NA
clone_size: NA

cdr3_aa: CASAAAYEQYF
cdr3_nt: TGTGCCAGCGCGGCAGCCTACGAGCAGTACTTC
cdr3_length: 11
v_call: TRBV7-8
j_call: TRBJ2-7
d_call: NA
clone_size: NA

cdr3_aa: CASSEELAGNEQFF
cdr3_nt: TGTGCCAGCAGTGAGGAACTAGCGGGCAATGAGCAGTTCTTC
cdr3_length: 14
v_call: TRBV25-1
j_call: TRBJ2-1
d_call: TRBD2
clone_size: NA